This passage covers 6 T cell receptor beta chains from one sample sequenced in a study of cytomegalovirus exposure and HLA in healthy donors. Primers included in the PCR were 60 Vbeta and 13 Jbeta primers. The data were produced by immunoSEQ multiplex PCR, yet TCRdb's version contains in-frame clones alone and is incomplete. Of roughly 130,000 clones listed, under 90% were seen once; the top ten hold approximately 4%. Material for sequencing was PBMCs. All receptors derive from a woman in her forties in good health and CMV-seronegative.

The V and J genes are TRBV6-1 and TRBJ1-3; 7 bases line up with TRBD1. V trimming: 3 bases; J trimming: 0 bases; junction bases outside the gene matches: 5. Germline V CDR1 and CDR2: MNHNS, SASEGT. This CDR3 region has 16 residues. The CDR3 region has the DNA TGTGCCAGCAGTGACCCAGGGGGGAGCTCTGGAAACACCATATATTTT. Protein: CASSDPGGSSGNTIYF.

The rearrangement uses TRBV7-9 and TRBJ1-3, with 7 bases lining up with TRBD1. V shed 5 bases, J shed 2 bases, and the junction held 6 bases outside the gene matches. The CDR3 covers 15 residues. Germline CDR1 and CDR2: SEHNR and FQNEAQ (reference sequence). The CDR3 nucleotides read TGTGCCAGCAGCGCGGGAACAGGGGCTGGAAACACCATATATTTT. Its protein product is CASSAGTGAGNTIYF.

The V call is TRBV4-2, the J call TRBJ2-4, with TRBD2 matching 9 bases. The germline V gene encodes CDR1 LGHNA and CDR2 YNFKEQ. The CDR3 is 17 residues long. The junction had 13 bases not matched to a gene; V was cut back by 4 bases and J by 6 bases. CDR3 region: CASSRGLGAGGRNIQYF. The CDR3 nucleotides read TGTGCCAGCAGCCGCGGTCTGGGTGCGGGGGGGCGAAACATTCAGTACTTC.

The chain recombines TRBV7-8 with TRBJ1-3, with 8 bases matching TRBD1. There are 12 residues in the CDR3. Germline CDR1 SGHVS, CDR2 FQNEAQ. V was pared by 1 base and J by 12 bases, with 2 bases of the junction left unmatched. The CDR3 spells CASSLDRGNIYF. The CDR3 DNA reads as TGTGCCAGCAGCTTAGACAGGGGGAACATATATTTT.

The CDR3 nucleotides read TGTGCCAGCAGCGTAGCTAACAGGGGCCACGAGCAGTACTTC. Protein product: CASSVANRGHEQYF. The V gene is TRBV9, the J gene TRBJ2-7; 7 bases map to TRBD1. After removal of 0 bases from V and 5 bases from J, the junction contained 5 bases not matched to a gene. CDR1 and CDR2 (germline): SGDLS, YYNGEE. This CDR3 spans 14 amino acids.

V is TRBV10-3 and J is TRBJ2-5; TRBD1 is a possible D gene (6 bases). Trimming pared 0 bases from V and 5 bases from J, leaving 16 bases between. The CDR3 is 16 residues long. Germline V gene data show CDR1 as ENHRY and CDR2 as SYGVKD. The CDR3 is CAISESAGTRVETQYF. CDR3 nucleotides: TGTGCCATCAGTGAGTCGGCCGGGACAAGGGTCGAGACCCAGTACTTC.